This T cell receptor beta chain stems from a study of human T cells and chemical hapten exposure. This clonotype was observed many times. CDR1 SGHTA and CDR2 FQGNSA come from the germline V gene. V lost 5 bases and J lost 3, with 14 bases in between. This CDR3 spans 15 amino acids. Within the library, unique molecular identifiers were attached to each individual cDNA molecule. TCRdb recomputed calls from the RACE reads with MiXCR, one row per CDR3 protein. The sample includes 250,000 or so distinct CDR3 sequences, approximately 7.5% of them seen just once. The time point is: pre-sensitization, week 0. Documented treatment: therapeutic diphenylcyclopropenone sensitization with weekly scalp DPC.

This chain uses TRBV7-2 with TRBJ2-1; D is unresolved. The TCR was taken from a man younger than 35 with alopecia areata. Some clones in this sample may be carry-over from other donors' samples. The input for sequencing was whole blood, taken in connection with sensitization to the hapten diphenylcyclopropenone (DPC). The CDR3 bases are TGTGCCAGCAGCCCAAATTCCGGTTACTACAATGAGCAGTTCTTC. Its protein is CASSPNSGYYNEQFF.